The source of this TCR beta chain is a study of cytomegalovirus exposure and HLA in healthy donors. Whole-study results and caveats: Rare TCR sequences dominated, though some public TCRs recurred in many donors.

Trimming removed 6 bases at V and 0 bases at J, with 8 bases between. The CDR3 runs 13 residues. Germline-derived CDR1 and CDR2 are MNHEY and SMNVEV (reference sequence). Details on this clone: The antigen remains undetermined.

Only in-frame clones appear in the TCRdb table, and some are missing; sequencing was by immunoSEQ multiplex PCR. The sample shows 260,000 or so clones, roughly 90% of them seen only once. V and J are TRBV27 and TRBJ1-1; tentative D call: TRBD1 (6 bases). The receptor comes from a young woman in good health and CMV-seronegative. Specimen: PBMCs. CDR3 DNA sequence: TGTGCCAGCAGACAGGGCATGAACACTGAAGCTTTCTTT. This encodes CASRQGMNTEAFF.